These T cell receptor beta chains were read from a single sample in a study of STAT5B mutations in CD4+ large granular lymphocyte leukemia. Generated by immunoSEQ multiplex PCR, the TCRdb table keeps only in-frame clones and is missing some. The repertoire holds about 48,000 clones, with roughly 70% as singletons. Sequencing was carried out using CD4+ T cells from blood buffy coats. Every receptor here comes from a human donor in good health. CDR3s include the opening cysteine and the closing phenylalanine or tryptophan. The order of the fields is CDR3 length, J gene, V gene, clone size, D gene, CDR3 DNA, CDR3 protein. The D gene is left open where the match is weak. Part of the rows lack a size; the others show once, few, many or a class for expanded clones.

cdr3_length: 12; j_call: TRBJ2-3; v_call: TRBV14; clone_size: .; d_call: .; cdr3_nt: TGTGCCAGCAGCCCGACGGCTATTACGCAGTATTTT; cdr3_aa: CASSPTAITQYF
cdr3_length: 13; j_call: TRBJ1-1; v_call: TRBV7-9; clone_size: .; d_call: .; cdr3_nt: TGTGCCAGCAGCGTACAGGGAGACACTGAAGCTTTCTTT; cdr3_aa: CASSVQGDTEAFF
cdr3_length: 15; j_call: TRBJ1-1; v_call: TRBV7-8; clone_size: .; d_call: TRBD1; cdr3_nt: TGTGCCAGCAGCCCCTCCGGGACAGCGAACACTGAAGCTTTCTTT; cdr3_aa: CASSPSGTANTEAFF
cdr3_length: 17; j_call: TRBJ2-3; v_call: TRBV19; clone_size: .; d_call: TRBD2; cdr3_nt: TGTGCCAGTAGTATAGACATGGGGACTAGCGGGGGTGATACGCAGTATTTT; cdr3_aa: CASSIDMGTSGGDTQYF
cdr3_length: 16; j_call: TRBJ1-5; v_call: TRBV2; clone_size: .; d_call: TRBD1; cdr3_nt: TGTGCCAGCAGGCGGCAGGGGGGTAATAGCAATCAGCCCCAGCATTTT; cdr3_aa: CASRRQGGNSNQPQHF
cdr3_length: 16; j_call: TRBJ1-2; v_call: TRBV7-6; clone_size: .; d_call: .; cdr3_nt: TGTGCCAGCAGCTTAGCCGCGGGGTTAACTAACTATGGCTACACCTTC; cdr3_aa: CASSLAAGLTNYGYTF
cdr3_length: 13; j_call: TRBJ1-3; v_call: TRBV6-6; clone_size: once; d_call: .; cdr3_nt: TGTGCCAGCAGCGGAACCGGAGCAAACACCATATATTTT; cdr3_aa: CASSGTGANTIYF
cdr3_length: 14; j_call: TRBJ1-2; v_call: TRBV28; clone_size: .; d_call: TRBD1; cdr3_nt: TGTGCCAGCAGTACCGGACAGGGTCGAGGTGGCTACACCTTC; cdr3_aa: CASSTGQGRGGYTF
cdr3_length: 14; j_call: TRBJ2-5; v_call: TRBV5-1; clone_size: .; d_call: TRBD2; cdr3_nt: TGCGCCAGCAGCTTACCCGGGAGGAGGGAGACCCAGTACTTC; cdr3_aa: CASSLPGRRETQYF
cdr3_length: 15; j_call: TRBJ2-5; v_call: TRBV7-3; clone_size: once; d_call: TRBD2; cdr3_nt: TGTGCCAGCAGTCGAGCGGGATCCACGTGGGAGACCCAGTACTTC; cdr3_aa: CASSRAGSTWETQYF
cdr3_length: 14; j_call: TRBJ1-4; v_call: TRBV7-9; clone_size: .; d_call: .; cdr3_nt: TGTGCCAGCAGCGCTGCTTCCTGGGATGAAAAACTGTTTTTT; cdr3_aa: CASSAASWDEKLFF
cdr3_length: 13; j_call: TRBJ2-1; v_call: TRBV6-5; clone_size: .; d_call: .; cdr3_nt: TGTGCCAGCAGAAATCAGGGTTCGGATGAGCAGTTCTTC; cdr3_aa: CASRNQGSDEQFF
cdr3_length: 16; j_call: TRBJ2-1; v_call: TRBV5-1; clone_size: .; d_call: TRBD2; cdr3_nt: TGCGCCAGCAGCTTGATACTAGCGGGGGGAGGTAATGAGCAGTTCTTC; cdr3_aa: CASSLILAGGGNEQFF
cdr3_length: 14; j_call: TRBJ2-2; v_call: TRBV27; clone_size: .; d_call: .; cdr3_nt: TGTGCCAGCAGTTTATCCAGGTTAACCGGGGAGCTGTTTTTT; cdr3_aa: CASSLSRLTGELFF
cdr3_length: 15; j_call: TRBJ1-2; v_call: TRBV30; clone_size: few; d_call: .; cdr3_nt: TGTGCCTGGAGTGTGGGGCACGGGGCTAACTATGGCTACACCTTC; cdr3_aa: CAWSVGHGANYGYTF
cdr3_length: 14; j_call: TRBJ1-2; v_call: TRBV5-1; clone_size: once; d_call: .; cdr3_nt: TGCGCCAGCAGCCTCGAATTGCATCCTGATCGCTACACCTTC; cdr3_aa: CASSLELHPDRYTF
cdr3_length: 16; j_call: TRBJ2-7; v_call: TRBV18; clone_size: .; d_call: .; cdr3_nt: TGTGCCAGCTCCCAAAACCCGGACACCTACTCCTACGAGCAGTACTTC; cdr3_aa: CASSQNPDTYSYEQYF
cdr3_length: 14; j_call: TRBJ2-2; v_call: TRBV5-1; clone_size: .; d_call: .; cdr3_nt: TGCGCCAGCGACACGGAGGGGGAAACCGGGGAGCTGTTTTTT; cdr3_aa: CASDTEGETGELFF
cdr3_length: 15; j_call: TRBJ1-1; v_call: TRBV18; clone_size: .; d_call: .; cdr3_nt: TGTGCCAGCTCACCACCTCAGGGATATGGGACTGAAGCTTTCTTT; cdr3_aa: CASSPPQGYGTEAFF
cdr3_length: 12; j_call: TRBJ2-3; v_call: TRBV5-6; clone_size: .; d_call: .; cdr3_nt: TGTGCCAGCAGCTTGGCCATAAATACGCAGTATTTT; cdr3_aa: CASSLAINTQYF
cdr3_length: 16; j_call: TRBJ2-3; v_call: TRBV2; clone_size: .; d_call: TRBD2; cdr3_nt: TGTGCCAGCACCCCCGGGACTAGCGGGCTCGCAGATACGCAGTATTTT; cdr3_aa: CASTPGTSGLADTQYF
cdr3_length: 14; j_call: TRBJ1-1; v_call: TRBV28; clone_size: .; d_call: TRBD1; cdr3_nt: TGTGCCAGCAGTAACACAGGGGGCGCGGTTGAAGCTTTCTTT; cdr3_aa: CASSNTGGAVEAFF
cdr3_length: 11; j_call: TRBJ1-2; v_call: TRBV29-1; clone_size: .; d_call: .; cdr3_nt: TGCAGCGTTTTCGGGATCTATGGCTACACCTTC; cdr3_aa: CSVFGIYGYTF
cdr3_length: 13; j_call: TRBJ2-6; v_call: TRBV25-1; clone_size: .; d_call: .; cdr3_nt: TGTGCCAGCAGCCGTTCTGGGGCCAACGTCCTGACTTTC; cdr3_aa: CASSRSGANVLTF
cdr3_length: 14; j_call: TRBJ1-1; v_call: TRBV5-1; clone_size: .; d_call: TRBD1; cdr3_nt: TGCGCCAGCAGCATACAGGGGGCGAACACTGAAGCTTTCTTT; cdr3_aa: CASSIQGANTEAFF
cdr3_length: 14; j_call: TRBJ1-4; v_call: TRBV6-1; clone_size: .; d_call: .; cdr3_nt: TGTGCCAGCAGTGAATTAACGGGAAATGAAAAACTGTTTTTT; cdr3_aa: CASSELTGNEKLFF
cdr3_length: 14; j_call: TRBJ1-1; v_call: TRBV5-1; clone_size: few; d_call: TRBD1; cdr3_nt: TGCGCCAGCAGCAGAGAGGGGGCCTACACTGAAGCTTTCTTT; cdr3_aa: CASSREGAYTEAFF
cdr3_length: 14; j_call: TRBJ2-3; v_call: TRBV19; clone_size: .; d_call: .; cdr3_nt: TGTGCCAGTAGTAACCCCGAATCCACAGATACGCAGTATTTT; cdr3_aa: CASSNPESTDTQYF
cdr3_length: 14; j_call: TRBJ2-3; v_call: TRBV2; clone_size: .; d_call: .; cdr3_nt: TGTGCCAGCACCCGAGGAGGGCTGGCCGATACGCAGTATTTT; cdr3_aa: CASTRGGLADTQYF
cdr3_length: 16; j_call: TRBJ1-6; v_call: TRBV6-4; clone_size: .; d_call: .; cdr3_nt: TGTGCCAGCAGCGCGGTTGGGGGCACAGGGAATTCACCCCTCCACTTT; cdr3_aa: CASSAVGGTGNSPLHF
cdr3_length: 14; j_call: TRBJ1-3; v_call: TRBV6-1; clone_size: .; d_call: .; cdr3_nt: TGTGCCAGCAGCGACAGGAGCTCTGGAAACACCATATATTTT; cdr3_aa: CASSDRSSGNTIYF
cdr3_length: 14; j_call: TRBJ2-1; v_call: TRBV27; clone_size: few; d_call: TRBD2; cdr3_nt: TGTGCCAGCAGCCTAGCGGGACACTACAATGAGCAGTTCTTC; cdr3_aa: CASSLAGHYNEQFF
cdr3_length: 12; j_call: TRBJ2-7; v_call: TRBV6-1; clone_size: .; d_call: .; cdr3_nt: TGTGCCAGCAGTGAGCTAGGGGCAGAGCAGTACTTC; cdr3_aa: CASSELGAEQYF
cdr3_length: 15; j_call: TRBJ1-5; v_call: TRBV19; clone_size: .; d_call: .; cdr3_nt: TGTGCCAGTAGTATAGTAGCCTATAGCAATCAGCCCCAGCATTTT; cdr3_aa: CASSIVAYSNQPQHF
cdr3_length: 15; j_call: TRBJ2-1; v_call: TRBV2; clone_size: .; d_call: TRBD2; cdr3_nt: TGTGCCAGCATCCCGACTAGCGGGGGACCCAATGAGCAGTTCTTC; cdr3_aa: CASIPTSGGPNEQFF
cdr3_length: 15; j_call: TRBJ2-5; v_call: TRBV25-1; clone_size: once; d_call: TRBD1; cdr3_nt: TGTGCCAGCAGCCACACACAGGGGGCGGGGGAGACCCAGTACTTC; cdr3_aa: CASSHTQGAGETQYF
cdr3_length: 15; j_call: TRBJ2-4; v_call: TRBV7-2; clone_size: .; d_call: .; cdr3_nt: TGTGCCAGCAGCCCTGGTGGGGTAGGCAAAAACATTCAGTACTTC; cdr3_aa: CASSPGGVGKNIQYF
cdr3_length: 15; j_call: TRBJ2-1; v_call: TRBV7-8; clone_size: few; d_call: TRBD1; cdr3_nt: TGTGCCAGCAGCTCTATGGGGACAGGGGTCCTTGAGCAGTTCTTC; cdr3_aa: CASSSMGTGVLEQFF
cdr3_length: 13; j_call: TRBJ1-2; v_call: TRBV5-8; clone_size: .; d_call: .; cdr3_nt: TGTGCCAGCAGCTTCCAGCAGACCTATGGCTACACCTTC; cdr3_aa: CASSFQQTYGYTF
cdr3_length: 15; j_call: TRBJ1-3; v_call: TRBV7-2; clone_size: .; d_call: .; cdr3_nt: TGTGCCAGCAGCTCGTGGACAGAGCCCGGAAACACCATATATTTT; cdr3_aa: CASSSWTEPGNTIYF
cdr3_length: 13; j_call: TRBJ1-5; v_call: TRBV27; clone_size: .; d_call: TRBD1; cdr3_nt: TGTGCCAGCAGAAGGACAGGCGATCGGCCCCAGCATTTT; cdr3_aa: CASRRTGDRPQHF
cdr3_length: 16; j_call: TRBJ2-1; v_call: TRBV5-1; clone_size: .; d_call: TRBD2; cdr3_nt: TGCGCCAGCAGCTTGGGTGGACTAGCGGAGTACAATGAGCAGTTCTTC; cdr3_aa: CASSLGGLAEYNEQFF
cdr3_length: 12; j_call: TRBJ2-3; v_call: TRBV5-1; clone_size: .; d_call: .; cdr3_nt: TGCGCCAGCAGCTTGGAAGTAGATACGCAGTATTTT; cdr3_aa: CASSLEVDTQYF
cdr3_length: 14; j_call: TRBJ2-7; v_call: TRBV7-2; clone_size: .; d_call: TRBD1; cdr3_nt: TGTGCCAGCAGGACCGGGACAGGTTCCTACGAGCAGTACTTC; cdr3_aa: CASRTGTGSYEQYF
cdr3_length: 15; j_call: TRBJ2-3; v_call: TRBV6-5; clone_size: .; d_call: .; cdr3_nt: TGTGCCAGCAGGGGGGGCGGGGGCTTCACAGATACGCAGTATTTT; cdr3_aa: CASRGGGGFTDTQYF
cdr3_length: 16; j_call: TRBJ2-3; v_call: TRBV7-9; clone_size: .; d_call: TRBD2; cdr3_nt: TGTGCCAGCAGCTCATTGACTAGCGGGGCCACAGATACGCAGTATTTT; cdr3_aa: CASSSLTSGATDTQYF
cdr3_length: 13; j_call: TRBJ2-7; v_call: TRBV28; clone_size: few; d_call: TRBD1; cdr3_nt: TGTGCCAGCAGCACGACAGGGGCCTACGAGCAGTACTTC; cdr3_aa: CASSTTGAYEQYF
cdr3_length: 14; j_call: TRBJ2-5; v_call: TRBV18; clone_size: .; d_call: .; cdr3_nt: TGTGCCAGCTCACCACAGGGTGGAGGCGAGACCCAGTACTTC; cdr3_aa: CASSPQGGGETQYF
cdr3_length: 13; j_call: TRBJ2-5; v_call: TRBV18; clone_size: .; d_call: .; cdr3_nt: TGTGCCAGCTCACCGACTTTACAAGAGACCCAGTACTTC; cdr3_aa: CASSPTLQETQYF
cdr3_length: 13; j_call: TRBJ2-5; v_call: TRBV7-9; clone_size: once; d_call: .; cdr3_nt: TGTGCCAGCAGCTCCCAGGGAGAGGAGACCCAGTACTTC; cdr3_aa: CASSSQGEETQYF
cdr3_length: 15; j_call: TRBJ1-2; v_call: TRBV6-5; clone_size: .; d_call: TRBD1; cdr3_nt: TGTGCCAGCAGAGCCGGACAGGGGGCCGACTATGGCTACACCTTC; cdr3_aa: CASRAGQGADYGYTF
cdr3_length: 15; j_call: TRBJ2-3; v_call: TRBV15; clone_size: .; d_call: TRBD1; cdr3_nt: TGTGCCACCAGCAGGGGTTCGGGACAGTTAGATACGCAGTATTTT; cdr3_aa: CATSRGSGQLDTQYF
cdr3_length: 15; j_call: TRBJ2-3; v_call: TRBV7-2; clone_size: .; d_call: .; cdr3_nt: TGTGCCAGCAGCCATGAGCAAAAGGGTACAGATACGCAGTATTTT; cdr3_aa: CASSHEQKGTDTQYF
cdr3_length: 13; j_call: TRBJ1-4; v_call: TRBV29-1; clone_size: .; d_call: .; cdr3_nt: TGCAGCGTTTCCGGCCGGCTTAATGAAAAACTGTTTTTT; cdr3_aa: CSVSGRLNEKLFF